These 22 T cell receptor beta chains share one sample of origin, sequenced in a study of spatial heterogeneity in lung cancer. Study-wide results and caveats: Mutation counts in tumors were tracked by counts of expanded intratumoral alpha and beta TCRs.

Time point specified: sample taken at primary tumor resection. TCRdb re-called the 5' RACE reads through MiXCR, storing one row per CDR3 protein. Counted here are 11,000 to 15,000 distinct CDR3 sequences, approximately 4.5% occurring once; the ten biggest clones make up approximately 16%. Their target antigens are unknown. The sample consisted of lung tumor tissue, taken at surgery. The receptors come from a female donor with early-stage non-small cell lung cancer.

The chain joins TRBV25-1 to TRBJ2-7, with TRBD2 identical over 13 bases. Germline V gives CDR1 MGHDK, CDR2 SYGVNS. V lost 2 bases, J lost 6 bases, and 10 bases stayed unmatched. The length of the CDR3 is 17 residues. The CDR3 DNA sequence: TGTGCCAGCAGTGAACTTATCGGTGGGACTAGCGGGGCCGAGCAGTACTTC. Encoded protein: CASSELIGGTSGAEQYF.

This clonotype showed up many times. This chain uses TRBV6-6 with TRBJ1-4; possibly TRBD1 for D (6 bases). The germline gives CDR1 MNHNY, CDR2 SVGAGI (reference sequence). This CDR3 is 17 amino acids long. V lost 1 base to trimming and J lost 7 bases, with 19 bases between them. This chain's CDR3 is CASSYYLRGGVSEKLFF. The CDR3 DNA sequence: TGTGCCAGCAGTTACTACCTGAGGGGGGGCGTAAGTGAAAAACTGTTTTTT.

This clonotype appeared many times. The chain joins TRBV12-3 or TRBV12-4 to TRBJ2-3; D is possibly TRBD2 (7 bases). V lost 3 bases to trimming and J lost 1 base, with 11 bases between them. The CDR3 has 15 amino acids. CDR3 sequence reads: CASSFRGAGTDTQYF. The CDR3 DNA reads TGTGCCAGCAGTTTTCGGGGGGCCGGCACAGATACGCAGTATTTT.

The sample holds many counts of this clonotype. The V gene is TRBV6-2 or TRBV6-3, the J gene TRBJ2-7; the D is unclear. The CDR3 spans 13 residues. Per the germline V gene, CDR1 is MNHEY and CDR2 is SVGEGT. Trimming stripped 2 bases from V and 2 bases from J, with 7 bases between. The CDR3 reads CASSYVSPYEQYF. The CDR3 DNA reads TGTGCCAGCAGTTACGTGTCCCCCTACGAGCAGTACTTC.

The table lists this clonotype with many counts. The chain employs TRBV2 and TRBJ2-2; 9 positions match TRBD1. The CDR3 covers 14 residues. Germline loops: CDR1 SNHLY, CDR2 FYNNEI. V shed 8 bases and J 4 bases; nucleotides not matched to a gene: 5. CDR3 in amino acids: CASAGQGATGELFF. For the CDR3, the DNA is TGTGCCAGCGCGGGACAGGGTGCCACCGGGGAGCTGTTTTTT. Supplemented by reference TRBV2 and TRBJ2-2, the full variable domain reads EPEVTQTPSHQVTQMGQEVILRCVPISNHLYFYWYRQILGQKVEFLVSFYNNEISEKSEIFDDQFSVERPDGSNFTLKIRSTKLEDSAMYFCASAGQGATGELFFGEGSRLTVL.

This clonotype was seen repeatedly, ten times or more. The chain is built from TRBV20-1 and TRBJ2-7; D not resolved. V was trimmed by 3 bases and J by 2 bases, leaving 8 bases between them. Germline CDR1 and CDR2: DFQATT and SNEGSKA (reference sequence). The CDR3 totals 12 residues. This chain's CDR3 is CSASSRPYEQYF. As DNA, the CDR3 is TGCAGTGCTAGTAGTCGGCCCTACGAGCAGTACTTC.

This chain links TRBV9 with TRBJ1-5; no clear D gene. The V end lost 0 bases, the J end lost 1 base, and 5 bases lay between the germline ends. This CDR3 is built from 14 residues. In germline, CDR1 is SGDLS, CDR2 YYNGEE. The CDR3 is CASSVGLSNQPQHF. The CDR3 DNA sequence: TGTGCCAGCAGCGTAGGACTGAGCAATCAGCCCCAGCATTTT.

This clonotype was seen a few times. DNA for the CDR3: TGCGCCAGCAGCTGGACAGGGGGATTTAATGAAAAACTGTTTTTT. Protein: CASSWTGGFNEKLFF. The chain links TRBV5-1 to TRBJ1-4; 10 bases line up with TRBD1. Trimming cost V 3 bases and J 4 bases; bases outside gene matches: 3. Per the germline V gene, CDR1 is SGHRS and CDR2 is YFSETQ. The length of the CDR3 is 15 residues.

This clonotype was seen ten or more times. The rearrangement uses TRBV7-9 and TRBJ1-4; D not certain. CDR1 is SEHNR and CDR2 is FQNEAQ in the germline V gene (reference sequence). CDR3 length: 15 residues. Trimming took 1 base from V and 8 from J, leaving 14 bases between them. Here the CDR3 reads CASSLDGPPREKLFF. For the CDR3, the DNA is TGTGCCAGCAGCTTAGATGGCCCCCCTAGGGAAAAACTGTTTTTT.

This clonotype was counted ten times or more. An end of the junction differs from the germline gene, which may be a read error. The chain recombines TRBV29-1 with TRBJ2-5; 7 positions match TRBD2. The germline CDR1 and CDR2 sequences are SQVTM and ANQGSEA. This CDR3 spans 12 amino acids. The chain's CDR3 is CSGEWGGETQYF. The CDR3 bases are TGCAGCGGTGAATGGGGGGGGGAGACCCAGTACTTC.

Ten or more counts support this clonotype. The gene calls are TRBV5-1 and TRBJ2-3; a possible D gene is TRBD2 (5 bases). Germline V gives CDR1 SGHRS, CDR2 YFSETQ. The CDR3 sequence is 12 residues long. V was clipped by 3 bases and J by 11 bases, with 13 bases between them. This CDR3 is CASSYNGEMQYF. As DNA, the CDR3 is TGCGCCAGCAGCTATAACGGGGAAATGCAGTATTTT.

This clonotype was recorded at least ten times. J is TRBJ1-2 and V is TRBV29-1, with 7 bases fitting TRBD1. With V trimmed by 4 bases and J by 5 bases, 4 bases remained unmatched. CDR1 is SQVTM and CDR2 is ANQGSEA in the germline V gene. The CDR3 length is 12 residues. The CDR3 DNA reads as TGCAGCGTTGGACAGGGCGCATATGGCTACACCTTC. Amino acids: CSVGQGAYGYTF.

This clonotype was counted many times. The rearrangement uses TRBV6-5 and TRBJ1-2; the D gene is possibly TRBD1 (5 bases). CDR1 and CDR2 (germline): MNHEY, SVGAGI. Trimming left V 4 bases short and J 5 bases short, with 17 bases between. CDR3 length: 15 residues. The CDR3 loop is CASSFSRGPWYGYTF. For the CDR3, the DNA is TGTGCCAGCAGTTTCTCAAGGGGCCCTTGGTATGGCTACACCTTC.

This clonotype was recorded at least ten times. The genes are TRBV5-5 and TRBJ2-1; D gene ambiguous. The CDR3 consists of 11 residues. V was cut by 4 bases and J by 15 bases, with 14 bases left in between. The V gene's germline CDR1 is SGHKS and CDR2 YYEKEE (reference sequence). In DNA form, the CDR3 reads TGTGCCAGCAGCCCGGGTGTCTCTAGGTTCTTC. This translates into CASSPGVSRFF. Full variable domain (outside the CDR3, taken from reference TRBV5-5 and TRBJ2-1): DAGVTQSPTHLIKTRGQQVTLRCSPISGHKSVSWYQQVLGQGPQFIFQYYEKEERGRGNFPDRFSARQFPNYSSELNVNALLLGDSALYLCASSPGVSRFFGPGTRLTVL.

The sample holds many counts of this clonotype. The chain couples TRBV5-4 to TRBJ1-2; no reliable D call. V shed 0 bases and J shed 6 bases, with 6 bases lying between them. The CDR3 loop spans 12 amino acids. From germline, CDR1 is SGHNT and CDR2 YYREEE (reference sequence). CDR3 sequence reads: CASSLEHNGYTF. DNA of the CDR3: TGTGCCAGCAGCTTGGAACATAATGGCTACACCTTC.

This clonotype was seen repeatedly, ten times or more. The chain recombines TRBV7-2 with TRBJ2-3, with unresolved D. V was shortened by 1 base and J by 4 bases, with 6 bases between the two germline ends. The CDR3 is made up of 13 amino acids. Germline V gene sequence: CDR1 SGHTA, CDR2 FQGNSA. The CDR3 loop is CASSLGASDTQYF. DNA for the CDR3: TGTGCCAGCAGCTTAGGGGCTTCAGATACGCAGTATTTT.

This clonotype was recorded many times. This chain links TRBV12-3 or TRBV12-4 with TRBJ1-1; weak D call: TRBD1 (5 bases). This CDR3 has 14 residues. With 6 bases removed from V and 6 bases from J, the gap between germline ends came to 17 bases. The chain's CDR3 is CASSLGGVWAEAFF. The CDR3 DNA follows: TGTGCCAGCAGCTTGGGGGGGGTCTGGGCTGAAGCTTTCTTT.

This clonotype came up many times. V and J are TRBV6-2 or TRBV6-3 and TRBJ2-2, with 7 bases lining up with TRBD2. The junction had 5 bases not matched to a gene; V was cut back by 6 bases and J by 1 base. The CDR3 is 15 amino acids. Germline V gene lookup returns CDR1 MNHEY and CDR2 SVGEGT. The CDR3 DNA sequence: TGTGCCAGCAGAGCTAGCGGTCGGAACACCGGGGAGCTGTTTTTT. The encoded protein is CASRASGRNTGELFF.

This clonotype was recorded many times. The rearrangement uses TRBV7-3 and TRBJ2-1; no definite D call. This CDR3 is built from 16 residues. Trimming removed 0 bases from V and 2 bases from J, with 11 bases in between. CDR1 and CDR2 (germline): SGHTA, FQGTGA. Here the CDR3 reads CASSLTVGPAYNEQFF. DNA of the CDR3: TGTGCCAGCAGCTTAACGGTCGGGCCCGCCTACAATGAGCAGTTCTTC.

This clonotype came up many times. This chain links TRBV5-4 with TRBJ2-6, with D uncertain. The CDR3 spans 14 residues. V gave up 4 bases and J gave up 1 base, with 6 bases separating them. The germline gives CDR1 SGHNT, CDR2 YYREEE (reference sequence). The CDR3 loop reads CASSLPSGANVLTF. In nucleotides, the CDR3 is TGTGCCAGCAGCCTCCCATCTGGGGCCAACGTCCTGACTTTC.

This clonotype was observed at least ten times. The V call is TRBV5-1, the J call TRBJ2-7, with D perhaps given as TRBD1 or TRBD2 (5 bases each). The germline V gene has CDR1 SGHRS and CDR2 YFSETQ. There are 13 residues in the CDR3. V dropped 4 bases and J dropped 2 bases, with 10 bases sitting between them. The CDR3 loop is CASSGGTTYEQYF. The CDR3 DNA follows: TGCGCCAGCAGCGGGGGAACTACCTACGAGCAGTACTTC.

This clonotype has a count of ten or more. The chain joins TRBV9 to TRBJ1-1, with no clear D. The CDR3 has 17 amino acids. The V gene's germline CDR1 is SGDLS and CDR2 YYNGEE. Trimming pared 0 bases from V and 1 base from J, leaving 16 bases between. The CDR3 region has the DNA TGTGCCAGCAGCGTAGCGGAAGGGATAACCTCGAACACTGAAGCTTTCTTT. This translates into CASSVAEGITSNTEAFF.